Listed below are T cell receptor delta chains from one sample, sequenced in a study of γδ T cells in repeated Plasmodium falciparum infection. TCRdb reapplied CATT to the multiplex PCR reads. The table includes about 93,000 delta-chain clones, less than 1% detected once. Sequences were obtained from gamma-delta T cells from blood. Receptor source: a pool of human donors (malaria-infected and uninfected, not separated). Each CDR3 is given with its conserved first and last residue. The order of the fields is V gene, J gene, clone size, D gene, CDR3 DNA, CDR3 protein. D genes are given only for firm matches. Size is omitted from some rows. Given values are once, few, many or a class for expanded clones.

TRDV1	TRDJ1	many	-	TGTGCTCTTGGGGGGCTTCCTATGGGTAGAGTGGGGGCCGACACCGATAAACTCATCTTT	CALGGLPMGRVGADTDKLIF
TRDV1	TRDJ1	many	TRDD3	TGTGCTCTTGGGGGGCCCCGACTGGGGGATACTAGGGTGGACACCGATAAACTCATCTTT	CALGGPRLGDTRVDTDKLIF
TRDV2	TRDJ1	medium-sized	-	TGTGCCTGTGACACACCTGGTGGGGGCCCAAGGATTGGTACCGATAAACTCATCTTT	CACDTPGGGPRIGTDKLIF
TRDV1	TRDJ1	many	-	TGTGCTCTTGGGGAACTGGGTCCTAAGGGCTTAGGTGATAAACTCATCTTT	CALGELGPKGLGDKLIF
TRDV1	TRDJ1	many	TRDD3	TGTGCTCTTGGGGAAAAAGGAGTCGTCTTACTCGACAGGGGGGGGATTCAGTACACCGATAAACTCATCTTT	CALGEKGVVLLDRGGIQYTDKLIF
TRDV1	TRDJ1	many	-	TGTGCTCTTGGGGAATTGCCCTACGAATCTCTCTTTTACACCGATAAACTCATCTTT	CALGELPYESLFYTDKLIF
TRDV1	TRDJ1	-	TRDD2	TGCGCTTCCTTCCTACCAGGTACTGGGGACTTCGGGTACACCGATAAACTCATCTTT	CASFLPGTGDFGYTDKLIF
TRDV2	TRDJ1	many	-	TGTGCCTGTGACTCCCTCGGCCTTCCTACGCTTATAGGTGGTCTGGGGGAGGGTAAACTCATCTTT	CACDSLGLPTLIGGLGEGKLIF
TRDV2	TRDJ1	many	TRDD3	TGTGCCTGTGACACGCTGGGGGATGGCCCCGATAAACTCATCTTT	CACDTLGDGPDKLIF
TRDV1	TRDJ1	many	TRDD3	TGTGCTCTTGGGGTTGCCTCCCCTGGGGGATACGCGGCCTGCACCGATAAACTCATCTTT	CALGVASPGGYAACTDKLIF
TRDV1	TRDJ1	many	TRDD3	TGTGCTCTTGGGGAGCGGCACTGGGGACCGGCTCCGGCCCCAATCAAACTCATCTTT	CALGERHWGPAPAPIKLIF
TRDV3	TRDJ1	many	TRDD3	TGTGCCTTTCTTTCCCCTTGCGTACTGGGGGATACGCAGGATAAACTCATCTTT	CAFLSPCVLGDTQDKLIF
TRDV2	TRDJ1	many	TRDD3	TGTGCCTGTGACCGCCTGGGGGGGGGCGCGTACACCGATAAACTCATCTTT	CACDRLGGGAYTDKLIF
TRDV1	TRDJ1	many	TRDD3	TGTGCTCTTGGGGAAGTGGTGACGTCCTGGGGATATTGGGAATGCGTCACCGATAAACTCATCTTT	CALGEVVTSWGYWECVTDKLIF
TRDV2	TRDJ3	many	TRDD3	TGTGCCTGTGACCGAGTACTGGGGGATATGGGCCCCAGGTCCTGGGACACCCGACAGATGTTTTTC	CACDRVLGDMGPRSWDTRQMFF
TRDV1	TRDJ1	many	-	TGTGCTCTTGGGGAAATACCCAACTTCCGGTCGCGGGGGGGACCCACAGGGTACACCGATAAACTCATCTTT	CALGEIPNFRSRGGPTGYTDKLIF
TRDV1	TRDJ1	many	-	TGTGCTCTTGGGGAATTGAGTTTGGCGTACACCGATAAACTCATCTTT	CALGELSLAYTDKLIF
TRDV1	TRDJ1	many	TRDD3	TGTGCTCTTACATTCCCGTACTGGGGGATCTCAGATAAACTCATCTTT	CALTFPYWGISDKLIF
TRDV1	TRDJ1	many	TRDD3	TGTGCTCTTGGGGAAGGTTCTACTCCACTGGGGAAGTACACCGATAAACTCATCTTT	CALGEGSTPLGKYTDKLIF
TRDV1	TRDJ1	many	-	TGTGCTCTTGGGGAAATATCCTTCCCCTCCCCACTGGTACTGGGAAGAGGGTACACCGATAAACTCATCTTT	CALGEISFPSPLVLGRGYTDKLIF
TRDV2	TRDJ1	many	TRDD3	TGTGCCTGTGACACGGGGGACTGGGGAAAACCTTACGATAAGCTCATCTTT	CACDTGDWGKPYDKLIF
TRDV2	TRDJ1	many	TRDD3	TGTGCCTGTGACAGACTGGGGACTGATACCGATAAACTCATCTTT	CACDRLGTDTDKLIF
TRDV1	TRDJ1	many	-	TGTGCTCTTGGGCTCCGAGGGGAGCGGGACACACCGTATAAACTCATCTTT	CALGLRGERDTPYKLIF
TRDV1	TRDJ2	many	TRDD3	TGTGCTCTTGGGGGTACCTTCCTAGCTGTTCTGGGGGATACTCTGACAGCACAACTCTTCTTT	CALGGTFLAVLGDTLTAQLFF
TRDV1	TRDJ1	many	TRDD3	TGTGCTCTTGGGGAACTGTACTGGGGGATCGTTTCGGCCACCGATAAACTCATCTTT	CALGELYWGIVSATDKLIF
TRDV2	TRDJ3	many	TRDD3	TGTGCCTGTGACACAAGGGTGCTGGGGGAATCCAGCTCCTGGGGCACCCGACAGATGTTTTTC	CACDTRVLGESSSWGTRQMFF
TRDV2	TRDJ1	many	-	TGTGCCTGTGACACCGTAGGGGGGGACGATTACACCGATAAACTCATCTTT	CACDTVGGDDYTDKLIF
TRDV1	TRDJ1	many	TRDD3	TGTGCTCTTGGGGCCCTTCCTCCTGGGGGATTGGGCAAACTCATCTTT	CALGALPPGGLGKLIF
TRDV2	TRDJ1	many	TRDD3	TGTGCCTGTGACTTCCTTACTGGGGATAAGAAGTACACCGATAAACTCATCTTT	CACDFLTGDKKYTDKLIF
TRDV2	TRDJ1	many	-	TGTGCCTGTGACACCACTGAGACTGACGATAAACTCATCTTT	CACDTTETDDKLIF
TRDV1	TRDJ1	few	TRDD3	TGTGCTCTTGGGGAAAAGGTACCCCCAAATCCATTGGGATGGGATACGCCCCATTACACCGATAAACTCATCTTT	CALGEKVPPNPLGWDTPHYTDKLIF
TRDV2	TRDJ1	many	TRDD3	TGTGCCTGTGACTTAATTCCTACTGGGGGATACAAGGCGTACACCGATAAACTCATCTTT	CACDLIPTGGYKAYTDKLIF
TRDV1	TRDJ1	many	TRDD3	TGTGCTCTTGGGGAACCCGACTTACTGGGGGATGAGGAACTCATCTTT	CALGEPDLLGDEELIF
TRDV1	TRDJ1	many	-	TGTGCTCTTGGGGTCCTCCTTCCGCCGGGGACAGATCATTACACCGATAAACTCATCTTT	CALGVLLPPGTDHYTDKLIF
TRDV1	TRDJ1	medium-sized	-	TGTGCTCTTGGGGAACGGTTCCTAGCCCCTGGAATCCCAGCGAAACTCATCTTT	CALGERFLAPGIPAKLIF
TRDV2	TRDJ1	medium-sized	-	TGTGCCTGTGACACCGGAGGTACCGATAAACTCATCTTT	CACDTGGTDKLIF
TRDV2	TRDJ1	many	TRDD3	TGTGCCTGTGACCCCCTTCGCCGACTGGGGGACCCCTGGAAAGGTGGCGATAAACTCATCTTT	CACDPLRRLGDPWKGGDKLIF
TRDV1	TRDJ1	medium-sized	-	TGTGCTCTTGGGGGACTCTCGAGGTCGGGGGCCCTGTACACCGATAAACTCATCTTT	CALGGLSRSGALYTDKLIF
TRDV1	TRDJ1	many	TRDD3	TGTGCTCTTGGGGAACTCATTCCTCGGGGGATACACACCGATAAACTCATCTTT	CALGELIPRGIHTDKLIF
TRDV2	TRDJ1	many	TRDD3	TGTGCCTGTGACACCGTAGGGGGATACTCCGTAACCGATAAACTCATCTTT	CACDTVGGYSVTDKLIF
TRDV1	TRDJ1	many	TRDD3	TGTGCTCTTGGGGAACGGAAATTGATCCGCCTGGGGGTTACCGATAAACTCATCTTT	CALGERKLIRLGVTDKLIF
TRDV1	TRDJ1	many	TRDD3	TGTGCTCTTGGGGAACGGGGGGCCCTACTGGGGGGCCTTTACACCGATAAACTCATCTTT	CALGERGALLGGLYTDKLIF
TRDV1	TRDJ1	many	TRDD3	TGTGCTCTTGGGGAACCTAAGAACGTTACTGGGGGATCGGGTAAACTCATCTTT	CALGEPKNVTGGSGKLIF
TRDV2	TRDJ1	many	TRDD3	TGTGCCTGTGACAGAGTTCTTTCTCGCCTTGGGGGATACGCGGAAAATACCGATAAACTCATCTTT	CACDRVLSRLGGYAENTDKLIF
TRDV2	TRDJ1	medium-sized	-	TGTGCCTGTGACTCACTACTTTCCCACACCGATAAACTCATCTTT	CACDSLLSHTDKLIF
TRDV1	TRDJ3	medium-sized	TRDD3	TGTGCTCTTGGGGAACTAGAATCTATACTGGGGGACCCTTGCTGGGACACCCGACAGATGTTTTTC	CALGELESILGDPCWDTRQMFF
TRDV2	TRDJ1	many	TRDD3	TGTGCCTGTGACAAGGTTGGTCGCGTACTGGGGGAAGCCACCGATAAACTCATCTTT	CACDKVGRVLGEATDKLIF
TRDV1	TRDJ1	medium-sized	-	TGTGCTCTTGGGGAACCGACGTTGGGGTGGGGGTCACTAGAAGAGGACACCGATAAACTCATCTTT	CALGEPTLGWGSLEEDTDKLIF
TRDV1	TRDJ1	many	-	TGTGCTCTTGGGGAACGAGGCCCTACTATACGGGGGACAGATAAACTCATCTTT	CALGERGPTIRGTDKLIF
TRDV1	TRDJ1	many	TRDD3	TGTGCTCTTGGGGAACATTCATACTGGGGATTACGGAAACTCATCTTT	CALGEHSYWGLRKLIF
TRDV1	TRDJ1	medium-sized	TRDD3	TGTGCTCTTGGGGAACGGGGAAATCTACGCTTTTCTTCCGGGGGGATCCACTACACCGATAAACTCATCTTT	CALGERGNLRFSSGGIHYTDKLIF
TRDV2	TRDJ1	medium-sized	TRDD3	TGTGCCTGTCGAAGTACTGGGGGACCAAGAACCGATAAACTCATCTTT	CACRSTGGPRTDKLIF
TRDV1	TRDJ1	many	TRDD3	TGTGCTCTTGGGGCGACGTACTGGGGGATATCAGGGAGAGGCGATAAACTCATCTTT	CALGATYWGISGRGDKLIF
TRDV1	TRDJ1	many	TRDD3	TGTGCTCTTGGGGACCTGCCTTCTCCCGTACTGGGGGATAAGGATGGGTACGATAAACTCATCTTT	CALGDLPSPVLGDKDGYDKLIF